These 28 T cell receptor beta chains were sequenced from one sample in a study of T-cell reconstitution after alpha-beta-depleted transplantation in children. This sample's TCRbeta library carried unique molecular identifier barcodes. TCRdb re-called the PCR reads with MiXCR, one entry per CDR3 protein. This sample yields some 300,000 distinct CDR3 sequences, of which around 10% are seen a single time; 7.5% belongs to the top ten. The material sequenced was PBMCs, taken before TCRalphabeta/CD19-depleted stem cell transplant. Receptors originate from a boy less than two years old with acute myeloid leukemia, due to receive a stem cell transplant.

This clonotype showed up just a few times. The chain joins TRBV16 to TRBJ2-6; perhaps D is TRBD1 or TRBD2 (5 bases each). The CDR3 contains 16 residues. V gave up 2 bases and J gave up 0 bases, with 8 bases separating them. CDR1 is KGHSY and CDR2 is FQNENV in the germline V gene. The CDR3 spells CASSQMGDSGANVLTF. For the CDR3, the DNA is TGTGCCAGCAGCCAAATGGGGGACTCTGGGGCCAACGTCCTGACTTTC.

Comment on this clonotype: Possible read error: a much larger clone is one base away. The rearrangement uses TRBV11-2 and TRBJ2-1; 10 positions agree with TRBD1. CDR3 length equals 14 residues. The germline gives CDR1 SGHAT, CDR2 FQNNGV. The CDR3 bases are TGTGCCAGCCGCTTCCGACAGGGGGCCAATGAGCAGTTCTTC. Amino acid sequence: CASRFRQGANEQFF.

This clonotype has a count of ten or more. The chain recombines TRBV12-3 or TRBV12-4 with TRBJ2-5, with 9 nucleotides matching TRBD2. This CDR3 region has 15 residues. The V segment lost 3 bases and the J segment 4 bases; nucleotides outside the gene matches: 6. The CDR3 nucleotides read TGTGCCAGCAGTTTCCTGACTAGCGGAAGAGAGACCCAGTACTTC. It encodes CASSFLTSGRETQYF.

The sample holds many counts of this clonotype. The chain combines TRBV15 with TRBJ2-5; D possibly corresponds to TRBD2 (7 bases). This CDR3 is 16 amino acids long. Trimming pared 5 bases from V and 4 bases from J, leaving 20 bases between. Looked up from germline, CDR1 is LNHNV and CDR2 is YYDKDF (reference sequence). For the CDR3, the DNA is TGTGCCACCAGCTCCGGGGGGCGACAGAGGGGAGAGACCCAGTACTTC. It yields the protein CATSSGGRQRGETQYF.

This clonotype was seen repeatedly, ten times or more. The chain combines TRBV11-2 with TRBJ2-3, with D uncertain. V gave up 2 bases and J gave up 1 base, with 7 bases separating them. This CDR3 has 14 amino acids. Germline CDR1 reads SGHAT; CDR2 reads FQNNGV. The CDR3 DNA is TGTGCCAGCAGCTTATACTCGGGCACAGATACGCAGTATTTT. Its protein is CASSLYSGTDTQYF.

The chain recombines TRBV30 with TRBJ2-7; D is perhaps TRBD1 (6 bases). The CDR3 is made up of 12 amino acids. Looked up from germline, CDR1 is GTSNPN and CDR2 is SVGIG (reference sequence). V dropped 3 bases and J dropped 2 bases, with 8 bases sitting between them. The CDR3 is CAWRTGPYEQYF. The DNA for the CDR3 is TGTGCCTGGAGAACAGGGCCCTACGAGCAGTACTTC. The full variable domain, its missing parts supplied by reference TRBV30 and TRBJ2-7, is SQTIHQWPATLVQPVGSPLSLECTVEGTSNPNLYWYRQAAGRGLQLLFYSVGIGQISSEVPQNLSASRPQDRQFILSSKKLLLSDSGFYLCAWRTGPYEQYFGPGTRLTVT.

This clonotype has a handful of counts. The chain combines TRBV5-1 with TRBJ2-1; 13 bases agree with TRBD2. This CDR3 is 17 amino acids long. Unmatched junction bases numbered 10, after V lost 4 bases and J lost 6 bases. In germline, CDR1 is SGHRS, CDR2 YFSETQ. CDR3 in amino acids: CASSARLAGGGPNEQFF. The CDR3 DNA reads TGCGCCAGCAGCGCCCGACTAGCGGGGGGTGGGCCCAATGAGCAGTTCTTC.

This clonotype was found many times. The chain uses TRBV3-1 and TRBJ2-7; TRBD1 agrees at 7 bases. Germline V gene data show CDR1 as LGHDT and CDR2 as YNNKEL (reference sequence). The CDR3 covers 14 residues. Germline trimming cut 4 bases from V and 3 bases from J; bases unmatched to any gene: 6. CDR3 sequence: CASSLDAGGYEQYF. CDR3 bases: TGTGCCAGCAGCCTAGACGCAGGGGGCTACGAGCAGTACTTC.

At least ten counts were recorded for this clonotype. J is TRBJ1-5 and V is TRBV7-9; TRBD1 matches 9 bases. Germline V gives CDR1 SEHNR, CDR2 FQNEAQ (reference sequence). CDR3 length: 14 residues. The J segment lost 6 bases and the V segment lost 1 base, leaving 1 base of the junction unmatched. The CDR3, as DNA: TGTGCCAGCAGCTTAGGGACAGGGGTTCAGCCCCAGCATTTT. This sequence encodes CASSLGTGVQPQHF.

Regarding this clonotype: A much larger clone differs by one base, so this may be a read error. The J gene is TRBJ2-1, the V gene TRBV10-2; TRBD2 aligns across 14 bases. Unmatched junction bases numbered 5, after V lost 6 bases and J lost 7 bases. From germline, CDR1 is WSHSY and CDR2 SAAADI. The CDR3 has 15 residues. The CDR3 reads CASRGLAGARNEQFF. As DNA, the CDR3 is TGCGCCAGCAGGGGACTAGCGGGAGCAAGGAATGAGCAGTTCTTC.

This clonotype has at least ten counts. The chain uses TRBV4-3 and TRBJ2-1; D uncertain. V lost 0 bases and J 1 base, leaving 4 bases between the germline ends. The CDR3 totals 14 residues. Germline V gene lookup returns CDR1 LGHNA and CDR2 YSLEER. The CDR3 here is CASSQDESYNEQFF. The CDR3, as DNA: TGCGCCAGCAGCCAAGATGAATCCTACAATGAGCAGTTCTTC.

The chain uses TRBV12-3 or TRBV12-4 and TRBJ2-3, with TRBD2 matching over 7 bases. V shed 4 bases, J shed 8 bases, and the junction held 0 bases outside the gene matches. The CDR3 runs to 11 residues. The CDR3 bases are TGTGCCAGCAGTTGGGGGGGTACGCAGTATTTT. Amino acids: CASSWGGTQYF.

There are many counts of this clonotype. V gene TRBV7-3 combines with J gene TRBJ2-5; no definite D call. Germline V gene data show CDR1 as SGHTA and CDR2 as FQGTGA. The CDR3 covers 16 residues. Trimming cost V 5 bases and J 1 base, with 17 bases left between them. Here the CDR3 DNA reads TGTGCCAGCAGCCCCAAAGAACAGTTCTCCCAAGAGACCCAGTACTTC. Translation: CASSPKEQFSQETQYF.

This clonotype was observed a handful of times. The CDR3 loop is CASSYGASGAVNTDTQYF. The CDR3 DNA reads TGTGCCAGCAGTTACGGGGCTAGCGGGGCGGTAAACACAGATACGCAGTATTTT. The chain uses TRBV6-5 and TRBJ2-3; 9 positions agree with TRBD2. The J segment lost 2 bases and the V segment lost 2 bases, leaving 11 bases of the junction unmatched. There are 18 residues in the CDR3. Germline-derived CDR1 and CDR2 are MNHEY and SVGAGI.

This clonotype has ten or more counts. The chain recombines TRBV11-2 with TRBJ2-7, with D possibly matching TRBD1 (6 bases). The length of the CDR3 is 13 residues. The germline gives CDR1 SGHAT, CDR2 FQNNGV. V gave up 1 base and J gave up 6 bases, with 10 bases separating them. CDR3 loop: CASSLGLGGEQYF. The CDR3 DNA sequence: TGTGCCAGCAGCTTAGGTTTAGGGGGCGAGCAGTACTTC.

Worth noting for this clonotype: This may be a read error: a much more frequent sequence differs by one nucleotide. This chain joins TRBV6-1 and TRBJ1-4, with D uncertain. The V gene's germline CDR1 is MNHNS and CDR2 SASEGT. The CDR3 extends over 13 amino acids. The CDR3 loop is CGSSTSLNEKLFF. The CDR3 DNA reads TGTGGCAGCAGTACCAGTTTAAATGAAAAACTGTTTTTT.

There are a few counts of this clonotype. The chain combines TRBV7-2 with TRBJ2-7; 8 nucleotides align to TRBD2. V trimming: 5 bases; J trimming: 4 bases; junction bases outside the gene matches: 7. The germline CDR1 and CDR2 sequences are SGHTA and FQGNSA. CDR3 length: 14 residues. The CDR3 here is CASSQRLATYEQYF. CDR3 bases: TGTGCCAGCAGCCAGCGACTAGCGACATACGAGCAGTACTTC.

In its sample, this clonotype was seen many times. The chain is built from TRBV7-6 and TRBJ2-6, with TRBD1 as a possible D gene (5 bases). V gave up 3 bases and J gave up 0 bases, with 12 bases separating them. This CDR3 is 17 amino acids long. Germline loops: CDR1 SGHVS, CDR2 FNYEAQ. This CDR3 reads CASSFDGTGSGANVLTF. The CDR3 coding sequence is TGTGCCAGCAGCTTCGATGGAACAGGCTCTGGGGCCAACGTCCTGACTTTC.

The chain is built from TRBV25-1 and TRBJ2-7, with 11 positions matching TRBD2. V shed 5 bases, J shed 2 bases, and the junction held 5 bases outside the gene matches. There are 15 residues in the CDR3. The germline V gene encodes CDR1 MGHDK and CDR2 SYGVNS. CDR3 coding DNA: TGTGCCAGCAGTCATCGACTAGCGGGAACCTACGAGCAGTACTTC. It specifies CASSHRLAGTYEQYF.

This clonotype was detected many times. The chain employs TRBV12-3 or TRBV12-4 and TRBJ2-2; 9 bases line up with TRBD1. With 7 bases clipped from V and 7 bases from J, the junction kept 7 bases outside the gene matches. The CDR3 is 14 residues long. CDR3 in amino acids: CASTTGGMDGELFF. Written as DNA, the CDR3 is TGTGCCAGCACCACAGGGGGCATGGACGGGGAGCTGTTTTTT.

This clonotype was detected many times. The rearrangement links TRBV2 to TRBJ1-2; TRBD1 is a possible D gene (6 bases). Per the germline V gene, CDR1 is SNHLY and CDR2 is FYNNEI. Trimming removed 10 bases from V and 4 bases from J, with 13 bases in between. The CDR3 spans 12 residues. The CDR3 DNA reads TGTGCCATCCAAACAGGGTCCTATGGCTACACCTTC. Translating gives CAIQTGSYGYTF.

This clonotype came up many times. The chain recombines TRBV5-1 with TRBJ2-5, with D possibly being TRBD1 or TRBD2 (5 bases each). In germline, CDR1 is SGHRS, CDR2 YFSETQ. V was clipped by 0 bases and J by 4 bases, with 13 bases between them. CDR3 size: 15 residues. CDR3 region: CASSLGLGVRETQYF. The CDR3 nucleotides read TGCGCCAGCAGCTTGGGACTGGGGGTGCGAGAGACCCAGTACTTC.

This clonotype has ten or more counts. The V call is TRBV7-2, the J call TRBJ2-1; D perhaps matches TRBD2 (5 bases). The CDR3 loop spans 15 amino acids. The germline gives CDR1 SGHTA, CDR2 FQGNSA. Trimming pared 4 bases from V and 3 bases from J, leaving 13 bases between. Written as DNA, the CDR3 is TGTGCCAGCAGCTCTACCGTTAGCGACTACAATGAGCAGTTCTTC. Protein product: CASSSTVSDYNEQFF.

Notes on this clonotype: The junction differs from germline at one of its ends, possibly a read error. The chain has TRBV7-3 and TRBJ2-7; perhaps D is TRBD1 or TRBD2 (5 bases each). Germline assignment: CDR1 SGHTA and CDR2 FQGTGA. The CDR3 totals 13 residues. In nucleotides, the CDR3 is TGTGCCAACAGCCCCCGGGGCCGGGGAGAGCAGTACTTC. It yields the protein CANSPRGRGEQYF.

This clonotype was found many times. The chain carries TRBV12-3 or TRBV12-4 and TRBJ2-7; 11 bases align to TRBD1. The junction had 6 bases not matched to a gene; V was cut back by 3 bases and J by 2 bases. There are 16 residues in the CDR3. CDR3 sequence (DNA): TGTGCCAGCAGTTTCCCCGGGACAGGGGGTACCTACGAGCAGTACTTC. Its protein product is CASSFPGTGGTYEQYF.

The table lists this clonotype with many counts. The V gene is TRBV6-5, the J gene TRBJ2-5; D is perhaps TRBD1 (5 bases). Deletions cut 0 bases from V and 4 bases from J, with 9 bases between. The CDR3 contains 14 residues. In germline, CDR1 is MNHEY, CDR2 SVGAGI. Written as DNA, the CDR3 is TGTGCCAGCAGTTACTCCAGGGTTCCAGAGACCCAGTACTTC. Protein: CASSYSRVPETQYF.

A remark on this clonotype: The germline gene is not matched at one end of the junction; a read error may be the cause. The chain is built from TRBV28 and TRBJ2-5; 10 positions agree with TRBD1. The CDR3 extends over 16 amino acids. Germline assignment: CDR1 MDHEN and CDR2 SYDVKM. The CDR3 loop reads CACSLRDRGPQETQYF. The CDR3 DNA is TGTGCCTGCAGTTTAAGGGACAGGGGCCCCCAAGAGACCCAGTACTTC.

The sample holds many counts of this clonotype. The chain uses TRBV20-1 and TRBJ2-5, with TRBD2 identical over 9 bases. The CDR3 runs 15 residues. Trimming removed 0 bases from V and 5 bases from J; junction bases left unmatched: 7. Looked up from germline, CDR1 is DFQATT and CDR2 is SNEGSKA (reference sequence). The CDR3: CSAREASGEMETQYF. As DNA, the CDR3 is TGCAGTGCTAGAGAGGCTAGCGGGGAAATGGAGACCCAGTACTTC.